This TCR beta chain was obtained from a study of Graves' ophthalmopathy and Graves' hyperthyroidism. Study-wide results and caveats: Blood contained most expanded thyroid clonotypes exceeding 0.001 frequency.

Moderate-to-severe activity, with CAS ≥3, NOSPECS ≥4 and duration under 3 months, characterized the donors with ophthalmopathy. Certain patients, namely those with other autoimmune diseases, uncontrolled infections, pregnancy or lactation, were excluded. Someone took the PBMCs out of less than 11 ml of fresh peripheral blood. On this clonotype: Its specificity is unknown.

The CDR3 consists of 14 residues. Trimming stripped 2 bases from V and 8 bases from J, with 13 bases between. CDR1 MNHNS and CDR2 SASEGT come from the germline V gene. TCR beta CDR3 regions were amplified from RNA transcripts. HTBI primers were used in a first-round RT-PCR, which preceded a second-round multiplex PCR. TCRdb reprocessed the multiplex PCR reads with MiXCR, giving one entry per CDR3 protein. The repertoire holds some 170,000 distinct CDR3 sequences, just under 40% seen once, with over 7% in the top ten. This TCR was sampled from a man aged 25-45 years with Graves' ophthalmopathy. Material: peripheral blood. The chain joins TRBV6-1 to TRBJ2-4, with TRBD2 as a possible D gene (5 bases). The CDR3 nucleotides are TGTGCCAGCAGTGAATATCGGGGTGGGGACATTCAGTACTTC. This translates into CASSEYRGGDIQYF.